The 32 T cell receptor beta chains in this list originate from one sample, sequenced in a study of cytomegalovirus exposure and HLA in healthy donors. In the PCR, 60 Vbeta and 13 Jbeta primers were used. Profiled with immunoSEQ multiplex PCR; TCRdb holds only in-frame clones, not every one. The data show more than 100,000 clones, about 86% seen once. The source material was PBMCs. These receptors were collected from a woman between 25 and 40 years old in good health and CMV-seronegative.

The chain carries TRBV29-1 and TRBJ2-3; TRBD1 might be the D (5 bases). Germline V gene sequence: CDR1 SQVTM, CDR2 ANQGSEA. The CDR3 consists of 14 residues. V dropped 1 base and J dropped 0 bases, with 8 bases sitting between them. CDR3 nucleotides: TGCAGCGTTGAAGCCAGGGTTAGCACAGATACGCAGTATTTT. Protein sequence: CSVEARVSTDTQYF.

The V gene is TRBV14, the J gene TRBJ1-1; 8 nucleotides align to TRBD1. This CDR3 region has 13 residues. CDR1 and CDR2 from the germline V gene are SGHDN and FVKESK. Trimming took 10 bases from V and 3 from J; bases not matched to a gene: 7. CDR3 amino acids: CATRGQGHTEAFF. DNA of the CDR3: TGTGCCACCAGAGGACAGGGCCACACTGAAGCTTTCTTT.

The chain is built from TRBV5-4 and TRBJ1-3; D gene unclear. Germline V gives CDR1 SGHNT, CDR2 YYREEE (reference sequence). CDR3 length equals 14 residues. Trimming stripped 1 base from V and 0 bases from J, with 5 bases between. The CDR3 region is CASSLRDSGNTIYF. DNA of the CDR3: TGTGCCAGCAGCTTGCGAGACTCTGGAAACACCATATATTTT.

This sequence joins TRBV15 and TRBJ2-5, with TRBD2 matching over 10 bases. The germline V gene encodes CDR1 LNHNV and CDR2 YYDKDF (reference sequence). The CDR3 has 17 amino acids. After removal of 4 bases from V and 5 bases from J, the junction contained 13 bases not matched to a gene. CDR3 loop: CATSTGLAAHRGETQYF. The CDR3 bases are TGTGCCACCAGCACAGGACTAGCGGCTCACCGAGGGGAGACCCAGTACTTC.

This sequence joins TRBV4-3 and TRBJ2-3; TRBD2 aligns across 11 bases. The germline CDR1 and CDR2 sequences are LGHNA and YSLEER. This CDR3 has 20 amino acids. Trimming removed 0 bases from V and 1 base from J; junction bases left unmatched: 12. The CDR3 protein is CASSQDRLVAGGPGTDTQYF. As DNA, the CDR3 is TGCGCCAGCAGCCAAGATCGTCTCGTAGCGGGAGGGCCCGGCACAGATACGCAGTATTTT.

The chain combines TRBV7-9 with TRBJ1-2, with D unresolved. Germline values: CDR1 SEHNR, CDR2 FQNEAQ (reference sequence). The CDR3 extends over 13 amino acids. Trimming removed 7 bases at V and 2 bases at J, with 11 bases between. The CDR3 DNA reads as TGTGCCAGCAACCCGGGTCCAAACTATGGCTACACCTTC. This sequence encodes CASNPGPNYGYTF.

This clone came up once. The chain recombines TRBV7-2 with TRBJ2-7; TRBD1 aligns across 7 bases. Germline trimming cut 5 bases from V and 0 bases from J; bases unmatched to any gene: 13. Germline lookup yields CDR1 SGHTA and CDR2 FQGNSA. The CDR3 covers 17 residues. CDR3 residues: CASSLHLTGALSYEQYF. CDR3 DNA: TGTGCCAGCAGCCTTCATCTAACAGGGGCTCTCTCCTACGAGCAGTACTTC.

The chain links TRBV19 to TRBJ2-3; no definite D call. V lost 5 bases and J 2 bases, leaving 14 bases between the germline ends. Per germline, CDR1 LNHDA and CDR2 SQIVND (reference sequence). This CDR3 region has 15 residues. CDR3 residues: CASSPPRWYTDTQYF. The CDR3 coding sequence is TGTGCCAGTAGTCCCCCCCGGTGGTACACAGATACGCAGTATTTT.

The chain couples TRBV2 to TRBJ2-1, with D hard to call. CDR1 and CDR2 from the germline V gene are SNHLY and FYNNEI. V lost 2 bases and J 6 bases, leaving 11 bases between the germline ends. The CDR3 extends over 14 amino acids. The CDR3 protein is CASSESLLGNEQFF. The DNA of the CDR3 is TGTGCCAGCAGTGAAAGCCTGCTAGGCAATGAGCAGTTCTTC.

The rearrangement links TRBV7-9 to TRBJ1-4; the match to TRBD1 covers 9 bases. This CDR3 contains 18 residues. Losses at the gene ends were 1 base for V and 0 bases for J; bases not matched to a gene: 6. CDR1 and CDR2 (germline): SEHNR, FQNEAQ (reference sequence). In nucleotides, the CDR3 is TGTGCCAGCAGCTTAGTCAGGACAGGGGTTGCAACTAATGAAAAACTGTTTTTT. It is translated as CASSLVRTGVATNEKLFF. Full variable domain (missing parts from reference TRBV7-9 and TRBJ1-4): DTGVSQNPRHKITKRGQNVTFRCDPISEHNRLYWYRQTLGQGPEFLTYFQNEAQLEKSRLLSDRFSAERPKGSFSTLEIQRTEQGDSAMYLCASSLVRTGVATNEKLFFGSGTQLSVL.

The gene calls are TRBV21-1 and TRBJ2-2; TRBD2, the table's D call, was not compared with the DNA. TRBV21-1 is designated a pseudogene. The CDR3 covers 16 residues. The CDR3 is CASSKEQRSNTGELFF. The CDR3 DNA reads TGTGCCAGCAGCAAAGAGCAGCGGTCGAACACCGGGGAGCTGTTTTTT.

The rearrangement links TRBV10-3 to TRBJ2-1, with TRBD2 matching over 11 bases. In germline, CDR1 is ENHRY, CDR2 SYGVKD. The CDR3 runs to 14 residues. Trimming removed 6 bases from V and 9 bases from J; junction bases left unmatched: 7. The CDR3 is CAIRFSGRGSEQFF. DNA for the CDR3: TGTGCCATCAGGTTTAGCGGGAGGGGGAGTGAGCAGTTCTTC.

The V gene is TRBV27, the J gene TRBJ2-1, with a weak D call TRBD2 (5 bases). The CDR3 consists of 15 residues. V gave up 2 bases and J gave up 4 bases, with 12 bases separating them. Germline lookup yields CDR1 MNHEY and CDR2 SMNVEV (reference sequence). The CDR3 bases are TGTGCCAGCAGTTTAACCGGGGTGATTTACAATGAGCAGTTCTTC. This translates into CASSLTGVIYNEQFF.

The rearrangement links TRBV6-5 to TRBJ1-4; 9 bases agree with TRBD1. Looked up from germline, CDR1 is MNHEY and CDR2 is SVGAGI. The CDR3 totals 15 residues. V lost 8 bases, J lost 6 bases, and 10 bases stayed unmatched. The CDR3 DNA reads TGTGCCAGCGGCAGATTACAGGGGGCCCATGAAAAACTGTTTTTT. Protein: CASGRLQGAHEKLFF.

The chain is built from TRBV27 and TRBJ2-5; weak D call: TRBD2 (5 bases). The CDR3 is made up of 14 amino acids. The germline V and J ends were trimmed by 5 bases and 9 bases, with 19 bases remaining between them. Germline-derived CDR1 and CDR2 are MNHEY and SMNVEV (reference sequence). The CDR3 sequence: CASSPNGGARAQYF. The CDR3 nucleotides are TGTGCCAGCAGTCCTAACGGAGGCGCCCGGGCCCAGTACTTC.

V usage is TRBV10-3 and J usage is TRBJ1-1, with TRBD1 as a possible D gene (5 bases). CDR1 is ENHRY, CDR2 SYGVKD, per germline. The CDR3 has 13 amino acids. V was clipped by 8 bases and J by 4 bases, with 14 bases between them. The CDR3 DNA is TGTGCCATCTCCAGTAGCGGGGGCACTGAAGCTTTCTTT. This encodes CAISSSGGTEAFF.

The CDR3 reads CASSLAGLETYEQYF. CDR3 sequence (DNA): TGTGCCAGCAGCTTAGCGGGACTGGAAACCTACGAGCAGTACTTC. The rearrangement links TRBV11-2 to TRBJ2-7; D is possibly TRBD2 (6 bases). The V gene's germline CDR1 is SGHAT and CDR2 FQNNGV. The CDR3 contains 15 residues. The V end lost 1 base, the J end lost 2 bases, and 12 bases lay between the germline ends.

The chain joins TRBV14 to TRBJ2-7; possible D gene TRBD2, 5 bases. The CDR3 contains 15 residues. V was cut by 1 base and J by 0 bases, with 10 bases left in between. Looked up from germline, CDR1 is SGHDN and CDR2 is FVKESK. The CDR3 DNA reads as TGTGCCAGCAGCCAAGGACCAGCGGACTCCTACGAGCAGTACTTC. As protein: CASSQGPADSYEQYF.

This rearrangement joins TRBV25-1 to TRBJ2-3; 9 nucleotides line up with TRBD2. The CDR3 extends over 15 amino acids. Germline lookup yields CDR1 MGHDK and CDR2 SYGVNS. V shed 4 bases and J 4 bases; nucleotides not matched to a gene: 6. As DNA, the CDR3 is TGTGCCAGCAGTGCGAATAGCGGGGGCGCAGATACGCAGTATTTT. This codes for CASSANSGGADTQYF.

The chain has TRBV6-6 and TRBJ1-2; 10 nucleotides match TRBD1. J lost 7 bases, V lost 5 bases, and 7 bases had no gene match. The CDR3 is 14 residues long. Per the germline V gene, CDR1 is MNHNY and CDR2 is SVGAGI (reference sequence). The chain's CDR3 is CASSDRGRTSGYTF. CDR3 in DNA: TGTGCCAGCAGTGACAGGGGGCGCACCAGTGGCTACACCTTC.

CDR3 sequence: CASSSGGNSGANVLTF. The CDR3 nucleotides read TGTGCCAGCAGTTCGGGAGGGAACTCCGGGGCCAACGTCCTGACTTTC. This sequence joins TRBV28 and TRBJ2-6; the match to TRBD2 covers 8 bases. Per the germline V gene, CDR1 is MDHEN and CDR2 is SYDVKM. The CDR3 contains 16 residues. Unmatched junction bases numbered 6, after V lost 4 bases and J lost 4 bases.

The chain links TRBV28 to TRBJ2-7; D gene unclear. CDR3 length equals 14 residues. CDR1 is MDHEN, CDR2 SYDVKM, per germline. The V gene lost 6 bases and the J gene lost 1 base, with 13 bases spanning the gap. This CDR3 reads CASSPRVQSYEQYF. DNA for the CDR3: TGTGCCAGCAGCCCCCGGGTCCAGTCCTACGAGCAGTACTTC.

In DNA form, the CDR3 reads TGTGCCAGCAGCGTAGTGAGATCTAGATCCTACGAGCAGTACTTC. Translating it yields CASSVVRSRSYEQYF. The gene calls are TRBV9 and TRBJ2-7, with D hard to call. The germline V and J ends were trimmed by 0 bases and 1 base, with 11 bases remaining between them. Germline CDR1 is SGDLS and CDR2 is YYNGEE. The CDR3 runs to 15 residues.

The chain couples TRBV6-5 to TRBJ1-1, with 7 positions matching TRBD1. V lost 5 bases to trimming and J lost 1 base; unmatched junction nucleotides: 7. CDR1 MNHEY and CDR2 SVGAGI come from the germline V gene. The CDR3 runs 15 residues. In nucleotides, the CDR3 is TGTGCCAGCAGTAGACAGACAGGGTCGAACACTGAAGCTTTCTTT. This translates into CASSRQTGSNTEAFF.

This clone occurred once. The rearrangement uses TRBV5-1 and TRBJ2-7, with 8 nucleotides matching TRBD2. CDR1 is SGHRS and CDR2 is YFSETQ in the germline V gene. The CDR3 consists of 15 residues. The junction had 7 bases not matched to a gene; V was cut back by 0 bases and J by 5 bases. In DNA, the CDR3 is TGCGCCAGCAGCTTGGCCGGGGGGGAAATGGACGAGCAGTACTTC. This encodes CASSLAGGEMDEQYF. Based on the CDR3 plus reference TRBV5-1 and TRBJ2-7, the full variable domain is KAGVTQTPRYLIKTRGQQVTLSCSPISGHRSVSWYQQTPGQGLQFLFEYFSETQRNKGNFPGRFSGRQFSNSRSEMNVSTLELGDSALYLCASSLAGGEMDEQYFGPGTRLTVT.

V gene TRBV6-6 combines with J gene TRBJ1-5; D remains ambiguous. Trimming removed 3 bases from V and 5 bases from J, with 5 bases in between. The V gene's germline CDR1 is MNHNY and CDR2 SVGAGI (reference sequence). CDR3 length: 12 residues. CDR3: CASSYEDQPQHF. For the CDR3, the DNA is TGTGCCAGCAGTTATGAGGATCAGCCCCAGCATTTT.

The chain combines TRBV19 with TRBJ1-1; maybe TRBD1 (5 bases). CDR3 length: 15 amino acids. Germline loops: CDR1 LNHDA, CDR2 SQIVND (reference sequence). V was clipped by 1 base and J by 5 bases, with 14 bases between them. CDR3 sequence: CASSIAVGVRTEAFF. In DNA form, the CDR3 reads TGTGCCAGTAGTATAGCGGTAGGGGTGAGAACTGAAGCTTTCTTT. The full variable domain, completed using reference TRBV19 and TRBJ1-1, is DGGITQSPKYLFRKEGQNVTLSCEQNLNHDAMYWYRQDPGQGLRLIYYSQIVNDFQKGDIAEGYSVSREKKESFPLTVTSAQKNPTAFYLCASSIAVGVRTEAFFGQGTRLTVV.

The gene calls are TRBV16 and TRBJ1-1; 10 bases are a match to TRBD1. This CDR3 comprises 16 residues. CDR1 is KGHSY and CDR2 is FQNENV in the germline V gene. With V trimmed by 0 bases and J by 3 bases, 4 bases remained unmatched. The CDR3: CASSQSPGQGHTEAFF. In DNA, the CDR3 is TGTGCCAGCAGCCAATCCCCGGGACAGGGGCACACTGAAGCTTTCTTT.

The CDR3 loop is CAWTKGTDYGYTF. In DNA form, the CDR3 reads TGTGCCTGGACTAAGGGGACTGACTATGGCTACACCTTC. V is TRBV30 and J is TRBJ1-2, with a tentative D call TRBD1 (5 bases). Trimming stripped 4 bases from V and 3 bases from J, with 12 bases between. This CDR3 spans 13 amino acids. Looked up from germline, CDR1 is GTSNPN and CDR2 is SVGIG (reference sequence).

V is TRBV30 and J is TRBJ1-1; no clear D gene. Germline CDR1 reads GTSNPN; CDR2 reads SVGIG (reference sequence). The CDR3 has 14 residues. With 2 bases removed from V and 0 bases from J, the gap between germline ends came to 10 bases. CDR3 sequence (DNA): TGTGCCTGGAGTCGAGTAGCCATGAACACTGAAGCTTTCTTT. Protein product: CAWSRVAMNTEAFF.

The genes are TRBV6-5 and TRBJ1-2; 7 bases are a match to TRBD1. Trimming cost V 3 bases and J 4 bases; bases outside gene matches: 8. The CDR3 contains 15 residues. CDR1 is MNHEY and CDR2 is SVGAGI in the germline V gene. CDR3 sequence: CASSYVRDSAYGYTF. The CDR3, as DNA: TGTGCCAGCAGTTATGTCCGGGACAGTGCCTATGGCTACACCTTC.

The gene calls are TRBV19 and TRBJ2-7; 9 bases agree with TRBD1. The ends lost 5 bases at V and 2 bases at J; junction bases unmatched: 10. Germline CDR1 and CDR2: LNHDA and SQIVND (reference sequence). This CDR3 has 16 amino acids. The CDR3 DNA reads TGTGCCAGTAGTGCAGCAACAGGGGGCGCAACCTACGAGCAGTACTTC. The encoded protein is CASSAATGGATYEQYF.